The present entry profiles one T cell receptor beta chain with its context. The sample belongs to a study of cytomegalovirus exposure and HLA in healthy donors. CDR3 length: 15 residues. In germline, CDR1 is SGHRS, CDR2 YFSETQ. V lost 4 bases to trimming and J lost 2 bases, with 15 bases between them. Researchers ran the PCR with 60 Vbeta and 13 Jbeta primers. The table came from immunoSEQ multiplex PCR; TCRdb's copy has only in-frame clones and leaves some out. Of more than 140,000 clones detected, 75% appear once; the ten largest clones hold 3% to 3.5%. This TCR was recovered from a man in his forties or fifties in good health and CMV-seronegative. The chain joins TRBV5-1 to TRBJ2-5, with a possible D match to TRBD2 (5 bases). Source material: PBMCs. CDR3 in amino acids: CASSGSMAAQETQYF. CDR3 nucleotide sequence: TGCGCCAGCAGCGGGAGTATGGCAGCACAAGAGACCCAGTACTTC.